This TCR beta chain was recovered during a study of blood T cell repertoires in COVID-19. Study at large: PBMCs, B-cell-depleted T cells, or T cells were the source of the cDNA or gDNA that made up the material.

V was clipped by 2 bases and J by 4 bases, with 12 bases between them. The length of the CDR3 is 14 residues. CDR1 SGHRS and CDR2 YFSETQ come from the germline V gene. In the original workflow: Amplification with reference gene primers provided the estimates of nucleated cell counts. Clones were sequenced by immunoSEQ multiplex PCR, and TCRdb holds only the in-frame ones, with some missing. V, J and clone size are those of that table, while D and trimming were read from the DNA. Of approximately 280,000 clones in the sample, more than 85% were seen once. The V gene is TRBV5-1, the J gene TRBJ1-2, with D perhaps TRBD1 (5 bases). The origin of this receptor is a man aged 35 to 55 with acute or convalescent COVID-19. Sequencing input: peripheral blood. CDR3 amino acids: CASSFGGGGYGYTF. The CDR3 DNA is TGCGCCAGCAGCTTCGGCGGGGGTGGCTATGGCTACACCTTC.